This T cell receptor beta chain is from a study of response to subunit inactivated influenza vaccine. This CDR3 contains 17 residues. V was pared by 4 bases and J by 2 bases, with 9 bases of the junction left unmatched. Germline CDR1 and CDR2: MNHEY and SMNVEV (reference sequence). TCRdb reanalysed the RT-PCR reads using MiXCR and keeps one entry per CDR3 protein. Of about 650,000 distinct CDR3 sequences listed, 12% to 15% are singletons. As concerns this clonotype: What it binds is unknown.

General observations from the study: Authors suggested each seasonal flu vaccination may recruit only limited numbers of new T cells.

This specimen consisted of PBMCs from blood, obtained 14 to 15 days before vaccination. This rearrangement joins TRBV27 to TRBJ2-7, with 12 bases fitting TRBD2. This clonotype originated in a man aged 50-59 years who received an inactivated influenza vaccine. The CDR3 here is CASSSPRLAGAPYEQYF. For the CDR3, the DNA is TGTGCCAGCAGTTCCCCTCGACTAGCGGGGGCCCCCTACGAGCAGTACTTC.